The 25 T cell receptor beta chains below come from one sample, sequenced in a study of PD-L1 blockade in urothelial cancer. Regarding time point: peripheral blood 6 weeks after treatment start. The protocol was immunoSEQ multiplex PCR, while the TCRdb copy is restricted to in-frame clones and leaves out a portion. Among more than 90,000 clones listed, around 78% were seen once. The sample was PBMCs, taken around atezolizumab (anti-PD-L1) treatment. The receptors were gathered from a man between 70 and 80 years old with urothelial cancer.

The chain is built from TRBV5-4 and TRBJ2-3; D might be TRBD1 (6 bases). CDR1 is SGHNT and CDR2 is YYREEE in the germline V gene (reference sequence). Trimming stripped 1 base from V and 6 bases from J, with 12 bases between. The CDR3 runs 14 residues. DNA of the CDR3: TGTGCCAGCAGCTTGTACCAGGGGTCGGATACGCAGTATTTT. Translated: CASSLYQGSDTQYF.

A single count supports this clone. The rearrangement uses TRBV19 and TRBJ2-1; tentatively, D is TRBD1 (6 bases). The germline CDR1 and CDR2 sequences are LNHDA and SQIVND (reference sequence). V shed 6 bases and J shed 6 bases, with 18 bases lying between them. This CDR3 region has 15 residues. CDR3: CASSSQGDMANEQFF. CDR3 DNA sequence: TGTGCCAGTAGCTCACAGGGAGATATGGCCAATGAGCAGTTCTTC.

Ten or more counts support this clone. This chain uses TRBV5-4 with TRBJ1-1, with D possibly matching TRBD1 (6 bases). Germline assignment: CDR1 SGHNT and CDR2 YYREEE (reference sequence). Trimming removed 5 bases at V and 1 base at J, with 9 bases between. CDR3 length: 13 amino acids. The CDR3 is CASSKQGNTEAFF. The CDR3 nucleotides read TGTGCCAGCAGTAAACAGGGGAACACTGAAGCTTTCTTT.

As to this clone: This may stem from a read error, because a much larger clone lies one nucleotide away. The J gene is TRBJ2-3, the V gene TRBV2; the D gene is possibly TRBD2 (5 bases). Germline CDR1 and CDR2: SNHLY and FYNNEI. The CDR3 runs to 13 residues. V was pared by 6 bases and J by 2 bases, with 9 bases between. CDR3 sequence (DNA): TGTGCCAGCAGCGTGACTACCACAGATACGCAGTATTTT. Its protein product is CASSVTTTDTQYF.

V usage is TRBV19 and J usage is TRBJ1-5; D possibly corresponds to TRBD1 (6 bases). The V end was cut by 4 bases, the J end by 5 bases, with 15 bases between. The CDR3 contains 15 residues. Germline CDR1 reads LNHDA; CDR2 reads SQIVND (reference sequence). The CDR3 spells CASSTYSGDDQPQHF. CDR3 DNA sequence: TGTGCCAGTAGTACCTATTCAGGGGACGATCAGCCCCAGCATTTT.

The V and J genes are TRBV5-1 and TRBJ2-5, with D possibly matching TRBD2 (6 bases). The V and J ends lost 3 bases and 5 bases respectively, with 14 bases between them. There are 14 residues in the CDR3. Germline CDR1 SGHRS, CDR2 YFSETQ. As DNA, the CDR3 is TGCGCCAGCAGCTGGGCAGGTGCGGGGGAGACCCAGTACTTC. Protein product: CASSWAGAGETQYF.

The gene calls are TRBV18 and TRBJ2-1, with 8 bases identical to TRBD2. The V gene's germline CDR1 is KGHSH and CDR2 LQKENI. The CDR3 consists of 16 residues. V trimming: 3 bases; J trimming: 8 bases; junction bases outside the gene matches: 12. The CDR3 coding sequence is TGTGCCAGCTCACCCCGAGCGGGGGCCGGGGTAGATGAGCAGTTCTTC. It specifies CASSPRAGAGVDEQFF.

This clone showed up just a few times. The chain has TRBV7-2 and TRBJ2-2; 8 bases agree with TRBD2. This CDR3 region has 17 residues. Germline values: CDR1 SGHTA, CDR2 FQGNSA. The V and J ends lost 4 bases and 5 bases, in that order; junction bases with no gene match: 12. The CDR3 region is CASSSGWAGGLTGELFF. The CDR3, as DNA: TGTGCCAGCAGCTCCGGTTGGGCGGGAGGACTAACCGGGGAGCTGTTTTTT.

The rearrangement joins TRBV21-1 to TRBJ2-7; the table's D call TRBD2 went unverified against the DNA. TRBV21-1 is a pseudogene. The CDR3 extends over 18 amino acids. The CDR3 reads CASSNLLRLAGSTYEQYF. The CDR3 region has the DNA TGTGCCAGCAGCAACCTCCTGAGGCTAGCGGGGTCAACCTACGAGCAGTACTTC.

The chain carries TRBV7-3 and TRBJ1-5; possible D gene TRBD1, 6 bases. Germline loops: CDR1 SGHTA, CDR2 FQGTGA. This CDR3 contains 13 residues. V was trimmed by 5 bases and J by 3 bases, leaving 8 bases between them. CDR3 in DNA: TGTGCCAGCAGCCAGGGGCCCAATCAGCCCCAGCATTTT. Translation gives CASSQGPNQPQHF.

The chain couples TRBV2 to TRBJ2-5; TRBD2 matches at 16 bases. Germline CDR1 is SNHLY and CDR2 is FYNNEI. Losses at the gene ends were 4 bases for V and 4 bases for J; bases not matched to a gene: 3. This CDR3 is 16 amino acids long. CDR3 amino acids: CASSVGTSGRVETQYF. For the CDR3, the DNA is TGTGCCAGCAGTGTTGGGACTAGCGGGAGGGTAGAGACCCAGTACTTC.

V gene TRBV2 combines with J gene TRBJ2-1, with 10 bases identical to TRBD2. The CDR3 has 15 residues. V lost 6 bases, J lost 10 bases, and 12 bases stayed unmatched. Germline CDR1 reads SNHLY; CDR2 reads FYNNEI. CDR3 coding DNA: TGTGCCAGCAGCTTAGGGCTAGCGGGAGTCGGCGAGCAGTTCTTC. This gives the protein CASSLGLAGVGEQFF.

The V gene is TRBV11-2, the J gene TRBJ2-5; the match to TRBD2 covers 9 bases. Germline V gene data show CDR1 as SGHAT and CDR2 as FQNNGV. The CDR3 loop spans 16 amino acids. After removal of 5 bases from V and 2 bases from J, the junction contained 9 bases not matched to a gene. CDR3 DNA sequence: TGTGCCAGCAGCCCCCCAGCGGGGGGTTCTCAAGAGACCCAGTACTTC. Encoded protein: CASSPPAGGSQETQYF.

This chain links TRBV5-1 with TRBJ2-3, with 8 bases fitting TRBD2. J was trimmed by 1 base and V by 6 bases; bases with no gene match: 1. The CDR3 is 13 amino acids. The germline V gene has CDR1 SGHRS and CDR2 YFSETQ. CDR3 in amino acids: CASKLAGTDTQYF. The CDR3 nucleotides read TGCGCCAGCAAACTAGCGGGCACAGATACGCAGTATTTT.

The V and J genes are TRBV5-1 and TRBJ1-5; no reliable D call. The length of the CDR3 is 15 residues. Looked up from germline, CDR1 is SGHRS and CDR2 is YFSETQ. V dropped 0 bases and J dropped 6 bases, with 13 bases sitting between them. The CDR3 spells CASSLEPGEGQPQHF. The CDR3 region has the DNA TGCGCCAGCAGCTTGGAACCCGGGGAGGGTCAGCCCCAGCATTTT.

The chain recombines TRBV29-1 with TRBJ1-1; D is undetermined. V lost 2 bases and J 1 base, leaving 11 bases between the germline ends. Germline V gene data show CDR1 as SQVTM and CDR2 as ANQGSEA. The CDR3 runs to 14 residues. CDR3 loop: CSVESAVSNTEAFF. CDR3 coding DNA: TGCAGCGTTGAAAGCGCGGTATCGAACACTGAAGCTTTCTTT.

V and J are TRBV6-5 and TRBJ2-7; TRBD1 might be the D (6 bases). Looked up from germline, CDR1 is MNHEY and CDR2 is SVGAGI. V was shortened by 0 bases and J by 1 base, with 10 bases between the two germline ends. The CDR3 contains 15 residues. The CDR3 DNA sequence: TGTGCCAGCAGTTACTCCCCAGGACAGTCCTACGAGCAGTACTTC. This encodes CASSYSPGQSYEQYF.

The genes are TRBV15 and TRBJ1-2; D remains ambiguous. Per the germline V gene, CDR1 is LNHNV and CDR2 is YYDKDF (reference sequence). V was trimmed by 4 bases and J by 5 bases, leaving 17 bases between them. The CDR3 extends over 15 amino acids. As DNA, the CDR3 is TGTGCCACCAGCATATATCACGGCGGAGGGTATGGCTACACCTTC. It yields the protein CATSIYHGGGYGYTF.

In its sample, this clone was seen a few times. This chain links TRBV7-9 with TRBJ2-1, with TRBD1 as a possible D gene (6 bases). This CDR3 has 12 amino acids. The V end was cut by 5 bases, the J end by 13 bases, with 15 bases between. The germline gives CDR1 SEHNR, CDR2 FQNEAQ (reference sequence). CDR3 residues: CASSLRDTKQFF. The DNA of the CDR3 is TGTGCCAGCAGCCTCCGGGACACCAAACAGTTCTTC.

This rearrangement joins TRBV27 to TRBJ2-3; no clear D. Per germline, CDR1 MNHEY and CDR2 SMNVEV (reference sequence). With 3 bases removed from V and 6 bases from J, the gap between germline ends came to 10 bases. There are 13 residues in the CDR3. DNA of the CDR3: TGTGCCAGCAGTTTGGTCCTCGGGGATACGCAGTATTTT. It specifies CASSLVLGDTQYF.

The CDR3, as DNA: TGTGCCAGCAGCTTCCCGGGAGGTTCCGGGGAGCAGTACTTC. Encoded protein: CASSFPGGSGEQYF. The gene calls are TRBV5-4 and TRBJ2-7, with TRBD2 matching over 7 bases. Trimming at V came to 2 bases and at J to 7 bases, leaving 9 bases not matched to a gene. This CDR3 has 14 amino acids. CDR1 SGHNT and CDR2 YYREEE come from the germline V gene (reference sequence).

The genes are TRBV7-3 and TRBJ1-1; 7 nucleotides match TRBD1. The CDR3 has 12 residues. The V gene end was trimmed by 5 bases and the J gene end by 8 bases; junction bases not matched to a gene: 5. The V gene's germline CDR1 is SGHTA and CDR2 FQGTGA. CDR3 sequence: CASSQDRKEAFF. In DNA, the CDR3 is TGTGCCAGCAGCCAGGACAGGAAAGAAGCTTTCTTT.

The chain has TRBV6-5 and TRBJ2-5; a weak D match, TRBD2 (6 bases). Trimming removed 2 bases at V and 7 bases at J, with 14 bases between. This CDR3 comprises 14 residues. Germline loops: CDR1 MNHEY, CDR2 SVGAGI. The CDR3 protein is CASSYAGLVATQYF. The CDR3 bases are TGTGCCAGCAGTTACGCGGGGTTGGTGGCGACCCAGTACTTC.

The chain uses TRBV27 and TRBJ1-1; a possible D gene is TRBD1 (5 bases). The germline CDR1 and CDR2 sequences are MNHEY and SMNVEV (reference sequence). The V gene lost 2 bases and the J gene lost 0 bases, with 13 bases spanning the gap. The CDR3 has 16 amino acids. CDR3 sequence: CASSLNRKFVNTEAFF. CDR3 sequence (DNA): TGTGCCAGCAGTTTAAACAGGAAATTCGTGAACACTGAAGCTTTCTTT.

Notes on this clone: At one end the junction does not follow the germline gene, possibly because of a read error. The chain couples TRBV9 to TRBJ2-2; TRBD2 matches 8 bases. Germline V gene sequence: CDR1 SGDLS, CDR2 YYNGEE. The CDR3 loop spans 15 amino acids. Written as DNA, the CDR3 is TGTGCCAGCAGCGTAGCGGGAGGGGCCACCTGGGAGCTGTTTTTT. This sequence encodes CASSVAGGATWELFF.